These 6 T cell receptor beta chains share one sample of origin, sequenced in a study of blood T cell repertoires in COVID-19. TCRdb's table, derived via immunoSEQ multiplex PCR, lists solely in-frame clones and lacks some. The sample yields 130,000 to 150,000 clones, roughly 83% seen once. Sequenced material: PBMCs or T cells enriched from blood (not recorded which). These receptors all come from a man aged 40-55 years with acute COVID-19.

The chain joins TRBV5-1 to TRBJ2-2; a weak D match, TRBD2 (5 bases). Germline values: CDR1 SGHRS, CDR2 YFSETQ. This CDR3 is built from 16 residues. V shed 1 base and J shed 0 bases, with 10 bases lying between them. In DNA form, the CDR3 reads TGCGCCAGCAGCTTGAGAATAGCGTCGAACACCGGGGAGCTGTTTTTT. Amino acid sequence: CASSLRIASNTGELFF.

To note about this clone: Other DNA sequences from this sample encode an identical CDR3 as well. The V gene is TRBV28, the J gene TRBJ1-5; no definite D call. Germline loops: CDR1 MDHEN, CDR2 SYDVKM. V shed 7 bases and J shed 1 base, with 5 bases lying between them. The CDR3 contains 12 residues. This CDR3 is CASKRSNQPQHF. The CDR3 DNA reads TGTGCCAGCAAGCGGAGCAATCAGCCCCAGCATTTT. Variable domain in full (rest from reference TRBV28 and TRBJ1-5): DVKVTQSSRYLVKRTGEKVFLECVQDMDHENMFWYRQDPGLGLRLIYFSYDVKMKEKGDIPEGYSVSREKKERFSLILESASTNQTSMYLCASKRSNQPQHFGDGTRLSIL.

This sequence joins TRBV9 and TRBJ2-7, with 7 bases aligning to TRBD2. J lost 9 bases, V lost 0 bases, and 6 bases had no gene match. The CDR3 runs 13 residues. Germline CDR1 reads SGDLS; CDR2 reads YYNGEE. CDR3 protein: CASSVDTREGQYF. Written as DNA, the CDR3 is TGTGCCAGCAGCGTAGACACTAGGGAGGGGCAGTACTTC.

V gene TRBV19 combines with J gene TRBJ2-2; TRBD1 matches at 9 bases. Germline V CDR1 and CDR2: LNHDA, SQIVND (reference sequence). The CDR3 has 19 amino acids. V lost 8 bases to trimming and J lost 5 bases; unmatched junction nucleotides: 21. The CDR3 spells CASGEVGFRGTGLTGELFF. For the CDR3, the DNA is TGTGCCAGTGGAGAAGTGGGGTTTCGGGGGACAGGGTTAACCGGGGAGCTGTTTTTT.

This clone appeared once. The chain couples TRBV6-1 to TRBJ1-2; D possibly corresponds to TRBD1 (5 bases). Germline values: CDR1 MNHNS, CDR2 SASEGT. This CDR3 comprises 17 residues. Trimming left V 0 bases short and J 5 bases short, with 19 bases between. CDR3 sequence: CASSEAGPSGGIYGYTF. CDR3 sequence (DNA): TGTGCCAGCAGTGAAGCGGGACCGAGCGGGGGTATATATGGCTACACCTTC.

DNA for the CDR3: TGCGCCAGCTTGCGGGAACCACCTTCAGAGACCCAGTACTTC. It encodes CASLREPPSETQYF. The chain combines TRBV5-1 with TRBJ2-5; D perhaps matches TRBD2 (6 bases). Per germline, CDR1 SGHRS and CDR2 YFSETQ. The CDR3 extends over 14 amino acids. Trimming left V 7 bases short and J 4 bases short, with 17 bases between.